This T cell receptor (beta chain) was identified during a study of identical twins. CDR1 and CDR2 from the germline V gene are MGHDK and SYGVNS. Trimming removed 4 bases from V and 3 bases from J, with 19 bases in between. CDR3 length: 16 amino acids. TCRdb passed the 5' RACE reads through MiXCR, listing each CDR3 protein once. The data hold about 1.7 million distinct CDR3 sequences, with about 31% observed a single time. Input material: cord blood. The clonotype originates from a newborn girl in good health. The chain employs TRBV25-1 and TRBJ2-7; weak D call: TRBD2 (7 bases). The CDR3 here is CASSVGGGPLLYEQYF. For the CDR3, the DNA is TGTGCCAGCAGTGTGGGGGGGGGGCCCTTACTCTACGAGCAGTACTTC.